This TCR beta chain was sequenced in a study of PD-1 blockade in classical Hodgkin lymphoma. Findings and caveats of the study: By C4D1 there was a significant rise in CD4+ TCR diversity but not in CD8+ TCR diversity. The diversity seen at baseline in complete responders resembled that of newly diagnosed patients. Baseline TCR diversity was reportedly lower in newly diagnosed patients than healthy donors.

Profiled with immunoSEQ multiplex PCR; TCRdb holds only in-frame clones, not every one. The sample includes some 65,000 clones, over 55% seen only once; the top ten take approximately 9.9%. Details on this clone: Antigen specificity is unknown.

Each patient experienced a relapse that followed autologous stem cell transplantation, and brentuximab vedotin exposure varied. The CDR3 runs 18 residues. The ends lost 2 bases at V and 6 bases at J; junction bases unmatched: 7. Germline V gives CDR1 SGDLS, CDR2 YYNGEE. Material: peripheral blood mononuclear cells (PBMCs), obtained before the second cycle of nivolumab. This clonotype was sampled from a human donor with classical Hodgkin lymphoma. This chain joins TRBV9 and TRBJ2-2; TRBD2 matches at 16 bases. This chain's CDR3 is CASSVSGTSGRAAGELFF. The DNA for the CDR3 is TGTGCCAGCAGCGTTTCCGGGACTAGCGGGAGGGCCGCCGGGGAGCTGTTTTTT.